The entry that follows covers one T cell receptor beta chain sequence. The antigen remains unidentified. The data were obtained in a study of OX40 agonist ivuxolimab in advanced cancers. Sequencing was performed with immunoSEQ multiplex PCR; in TCRdb, only in-frame clones are kept and a portion is missing. Among approximately 20,000 clones listed, 80% to 90% were seen once. This CDR3 is 16 amino acids long. V was clipped by 6 bases and J by 3 bases, with 19 bases between them. The germline V gene encodes CDR1 SEHNR and CDR2 FQNEAQ (reference sequence). Study results and caveats: Some of the lowest clonal expansion was seen in partial responders at 0.1-3.0 mg/kg.

The J gene is TRBJ2-3, the V gene TRBV7-9, with D perhaps matching TRBD1 or TRBD2 (5 bases each). This TCR was recovered from an adult with an advanced solid tumor such as melanoma, head and neck, liver or kidney cancer. This material consisted of CD4+ or CD8+ T cells sorted from blood, taken in a trial of the OX40 agonist ivuxolimab. The CDR3 coding sequence is TGTGCCAGCAGAGCTCAGGGTGCGCGGAGGACAGATACGCAGTATTTT. Translating gives CASRAQGARRTDTQYF. Drawing the rest from reference TRBV7-9 and TRBJ2-3, the complete variable domain is DTGVSQNPRHKITKRGQNVTFRCDPISEHNRLYWYRQTLGQGPEFLTYFQNEAQLEKSRLLSDRFSAERPKGSFSTLEIQRTEQGDSAMYLCASRAQGARRTDTQYFGPGTRLTVL.